The 22 T cell receptor beta chains in this list originate from one sample, sequenced in a study of blood T cells in healthy people across ages. The use of a sample-barcoded 5' primer and a J-beta primer mix characterized a second PCR of roughly 7 to 11 cycles. One entry per CDR3 protein, called by TCRdb with MiXCR from the 5' RACE reads. The table has 600,000 to 650,000 distinct CDR3 sequences, around three fifths seen once. Sequenced input: blood. The receptor source for this set is a man aged 60 to 75 in good health.

This chain links TRBV6-6 with TRBJ1-4; D may be TRBD1 (5 bases). Germline V CDR1 and CDR2: MNHNY, SVGAGI (reference sequence). Trimming left V 4 bases short and J 3 bases short, with 12 bases between. The CDR3 has 15 amino acids. The CDR3 bases are TGTGCCAGCAGTTTGGAGGGGAGGGCTAATGAAAAACTGTTTTTT. Residues: CASSLEGRANEKLFF.

This clonotype showed up just a few times. The J gene is TRBJ1-2, the V gene TRBV9, with D tentatively TRBD1 (6 bases). The V end was cut by 4 bases, the J end by 6 bases, with 10 bases between. CDR3 size: 12 residues. Germline loops: CDR1 SGDLS, CDR2 YYNGEE. DNA of the CDR3: TGTGCCAGCAGCACCCGGGACAATGGCTACACCTTC. Translated, it gives CASSTRDNGYTF. Based on the CDR3 plus reference TRBV9 and TRBJ1-2, the full variable domain is DSGVTQTPKHLITATGQRVTLRCSPRSGDLSVYWYQQSLDQGLQFLIQYYNGEERAKGNILERFSAQQFPDLHSELNLSSLELGDSALYFCASSTRDNGYTFGSGTRLTVV.

Details on this clonotype: At one boundary the junction diverges from the germline segment, which might be a read error. The chain is built from TRBV20-1 and TRBJ2-5; 9 bases are a match to TRBD2. Germline CDR1 DFQATT, CDR2 SNEGSKA (reference sequence). The CDR3 runs 15 residues. CDR3 nucleotides: TGCAGTGCTAGAGATAGCGGGGGACACCAAGGGACCCAGTACTTC. The encoded protein is CSARDSGGHQGTQYF.

The chain recombines TRBV28 with TRBJ2-4; D possibly corresponds to TRBD1 (6 bases). The DNA end favors TRBJ2-7, so the J call may be wrong. CDR1 and CDR2 (germline): MDHEN, SYDVKM. The CDR3 length is 14 residues. For the CDR3, the DNA is TGTGCCAGCAGGATGCCGGGACAACCCTACGAGCAGTACTTC. Encoded protein: CASRMPGQPYEQYF.

About this clonotype itself: One end of the junction varies from germline; a read error may be responsible. V gene TRBV5-1 combines with J gene TRBJ2-1, with D perhaps TRBD1 (6 bases). This CDR3 is built from 17 residues. CDR1 and CDR2 (germline): SGHRS, YFSETQ. The DNA for the CDR3 is TGCGCCAGCAGCTTGACGACAGGTGGGAGCTCCTACAATGGGCAGTTCTTC. Translation gives CASSLTTGGSSYNGQFF. The variable domain in full, with the rest retrieved from reference TRBV5-1 and TRBJ2-1, is KAGVTQTPRYLIKTRGQQVTLSCSPISGHRSVSWYQQTPGQGLQFLFEYFSETQRNKGNFPGRFSGRQFSNSRSEMNVSTLELGDSALYLCASSLTTGGSSYNGQFFGPGTRLTVL.

V is TRBV7-9 and J is TRBJ2-2; no clear D gene. The CDR3 length is 12 residues. The germline CDR1 and CDR2 sequences are SEHNR and FQNEAQ (reference sequence). V was trimmed by 5 bases and J by 5 bases, leaving 6 bases between them. This CDR3 is CASSPQTGELFF. The CDR3 bases are TGTGCCAGCAGCCCTCAGACCGGGGAGCTGTTTTTT.

The gene calls are TRBV13 and TRBJ1-2; possibly TRBD1 for D (5 bases). CDR1 is PRHDT and CDR2 is FYEKMQ in the germline V gene (reference sequence). V lost 2 bases, J lost 4 bases, and 11 bases lay in between. The CDR3 has 14 residues. The CDR3 DNA reads as TGTGCCAGCAGCTTAAAAGGGGTCTCCTATGGCTACACCTTC. Encoded protein: CASSLKGVSYGYTF. Full variable domain (missing parts from reference TRBV13 and TRBJ1-2): AAGVIQSPRHLIKEKRETATLKCYPIPRHDTVYWYQQGPGQDPQFLISFYEKMQSDKGSIPDRFSAQQFSDYHSELNMSSLELGDSALYFCASSLKGVSYGYTFGSGTRLTVV.

The CDR3, as DNA: TGCGCCAGCAGCTTGGTGGGGGGAGGGATGAACACTGAAGCTTTCTTT. Translating gives CASSLVGGGMNTEAFF. The chain couples TRBV5-1 to TRBJ1-1; D is possibly TRBD1 (5 bases). V lost 0 bases and J lost 0, with 12 bases in between. The CDR3 has 16 residues. Per germline, CDR1 SGHRS and CDR2 YFSETQ.

A note on this clonotype: A read error may produce the germline difference seen at one junction end. This chain connects TRBV4-1 to TRBJ2-5, with 10 nucleotides matching TRBD1. Germline V gene sequence: CDR1 MGHRA, CDR2 YSYEKL. The CDR3 spans 18 residues. The CDR3 coding sequence is TGCGCTAGCAGCCAAGATCCGGGGGACAGGGGTAGTCAAGAGACCCAGTACTTC. This sequence encodes CASSQDPGDRGSQETQYF.

This clonotype was detected ten times or more. J is TRBJ2-1 and V is TRBV5-1, with 12 bases that match TRBD2. Trimming at V came to 0 bases and at J to 9 bases, leaving 4 bases not matched to a gene. Germline V gives CDR1 SGHRS, CDR2 YFSETQ. This CDR3 is built from 15 residues. The CDR3 sequence is CASSLVLAGGGEQFF. In nucleotides, the CDR3 is TGCGCCAGCAGCTTGGTACTAGCGGGGGGAGGTGAGCAGTTCTTC.

This clonotype was observed a few times. The CDR3 spells CAISVSGGSNEQFF. CDR3 sequence (DNA): TGTGCCATCAGTGTGTCGGGGGGCTCCAATGAGCAGTTCTTC. This chain connects TRBV10-3 to TRBJ2-1, with D perhaps matching TRBD2 (7 bases). V lost 4 bases to trimming and J lost 6 bases, with 13 bases between them. Germline-derived CDR1 and CDR2 are ENHRY and SYGVKD. The length of the CDR3 is 14 residues.

This clonotype was seen once. This chain connects TRBV6-5 to TRBJ2-4; D tentatively fits TRBD1 or TRBD2 (5 bases each). The better agreement between TRBJ2-7 and the DNA end casts doubt on the J call. From germline, CDR1 is MNHEY and CDR2 SVGAGI. The CDR3 spans 13 residues. The CDR3 DNA reads as TGTGCCAGCAGTTACTCCCCAGGGAGCGAGCAGTACTTC. It translates to CASSYSPGSEQYF.

This chain connects TRBV28 to TRBJ1-2; D is possibly TRBD1 (6 bases). CDR1 and CDR2 from the germline V gene are MDHEN and SYDVKM. This CDR3 has 12 amino acids. In DNA, the CDR3 is TGTGCGTCAGCAGGAGGGGGCTATGGCTACACCTTC. It is translated as CASAGGGYGYTF.

V gene TRBV10-3 combines with J gene TRBJ1-2; D gene unclear. The V gene's germline CDR1 is ENHRY and CDR2 SYGVKD. The V end was cut by 3 bases, the J end by 1 base, with 6 bases between. The CDR3 sequence is 13 residues long. DNA of the CDR3: TGTGCCATCAGTGAATCGGATAACTATGGCTACACCTTC. As protein: CAISESDNYGYTF.

This clonotype turned up a few times. The chain is built from TRBV9 and TRBJ2-1; 8 nucleotides agree with TRBD2. The V and J ends lost 0 bases and 15 bases, in that order; junction bases with no gene match: 14. Germline-derived CDR1 and CDR2 are SGDLS and YYNGEE. This CDR3 has 15 residues. The CDR3 loop is CASSVAGERGSSTFF. The CDR3 DNA sequence: TGTGCCAGCAGCGTAGCTGGGGAGCGGGGGTCCTCCACGTTCTTC.

The rearrangement links TRBV15 to TRBJ2-2; TRBD1 might be the D (5 bases). Germline values: CDR1 LNHNV, CDR2 YYDKDF (reference sequence). The V and J ends lost 7 bases and 4 bases respectively, with 16 bases between them. The CDR3 runs to 15 residues. In nucleotides, the CDR3 is TGTGCCACCACCCAAGGACACTCGCTCACCGGGGAGCTGTTTTTT. Translated: CATTQGHSLTGELFF.

This clonotype has more than one count but fewer than ten. The V gene is TRBV29-1, the J gene TRBJ2-1; no firm D call. Germline CDR1 and CDR2: SQVTM and ANQGSEA. The CDR3 sequence is 14 residues long. The germline V and J ends were trimmed by 2 bases and 7 bases, with 15 bases remaining between them. The CDR3 loop reads CSVEILGFGNEQFF. In DNA form, the CDR3 reads TGCAGCGTTGAAATTCTGGGGTTCGGGAATGAGCAGTTCTTC.

This clonotype was counted only a few times. The chain uses TRBV5-1 and TRBJ2-1, with 7 bases identical to TRBD1. Trimming removed 2 bases from V and 3 bases from J; junction bases left unmatched: 5. The CDR3 sequence is 15 residues long. Germline assignment: CDR1 SGHRS and CDR2 YFSETQ. CDR3 residues: CASSLGGRVYNEQFF. CDR3 in DNA: TGCGCCAGCAGCTTAGGGGGCAGGGTCTACAATGAGCAGTTCTTC.

The chain has TRBV14 and TRBJ2-4; 7 nucleotides match TRBD1. The CDR3 spans 14 residues. The V and J ends lost 0 bases and 5 bases, in that order; junction bases with no gene match: 1. Germline lookup yields CDR1 SGHDN and CDR2 FVKESK. Written as DNA, the CDR3 is TGTGCCAGCAGCCAAGAGGGGACAGAAAACATTCAGTACTTC. Its protein product is CASSQEGTENIQYF.

The J gene is TRBJ2-2, the V gene TRBV5-1, with TRBD1 matching over 9 bases. The CDR3 length is 17 residues. Per germline, CDR1 SGHRS and CDR2 YFSETQ. With V trimmed by 7 bases and J by 4 bases, 14 bases remained unmatched. CDR3 sequence reads: CASCQGTGISSTGELFF. The CDR3 bases are TGCGCCAGCTGCCAGGGGACAGGGATTTCGAGCACCGGGGAGCTGTTTTTT.

This clonotype came up once. V is TRBV3-1 and J is TRBJ2-7, with D perhaps matching TRBD1 (5 bases). The DNA end favors TRBJ2-5, so the J call may be wrong. Per the germline V gene, CDR1 is LGHDT and CDR2 is YNNKEL (reference sequence). This CDR3 has 13 amino acids. Here the CDR3 reads CASSRQRDTTQYF. CDR3 nucleotide sequence: TGTGCCAGCAGCCGACAGAGAGATACGACCCAGTACTTC.

The gene calls are TRBV10-3 and TRBJ2-3; no clear D. CDR3 length: 11 amino acids. From germline, CDR1 is ENHRY and CDR2 SYGVKD. With 7 bases removed from V and 2 bases from J, the gap between germline ends came to 4 bases. As DNA, the CDR3 is TGTGCCATCACCAACACAGATACGCAGTATTTT. Its protein is CAITNTDTQYF.